The entry that follows covers one T cell receptor beta chain sequence. This clonotype was counted many times. Its antigen is still unknown. No much larger clone exists at a distance of one base, and base qualities are not known. The source of the sample is a study of blood T cells in healthy people across ages (dated by TCRdb to between 2014 and 2016). Study-wide context: Template switching captured roughly one uniquely barcoded TCR beta cDNA molecule per two T cells in model experiments. To track age-related changes in TCR beta repertoire diversity, the study relied on deep sequencing normalized with unique cDNA molecular identifiers. The donors were divided into four age groups: young (average around 16 years), middle-aged (approximately 39), aged (62) and long-lived (around 80). To avoid experimental bias, donors of different ages were spread randomly across the sequencing lanes. The study analyzed two additional independent replicas of 1 million unique cDNA reads from the same blood draw for two donors, one aged 18 to 30 and one aged 80 or older. What the study reported, not specific to this receptor: The percentage of naive T cells measured by flow cytometry correlated strongly with observed TCR beta diversity. Because the CMV infection status of the donors was unknown, age-related changes in expanded clonotypes may potentially have been confounded. Because profiling used bulk unsorted PBMCs, naive and antigen-experienced compartments could not be compared conclusively. As age increased, observed TCR beta diversity per million T cells dropped in a roughly linear way, and a significant reduction was already evident by age approximately 40. The long-lived group showed more naive CD4+ T cells, fewer expanded clones and increased TCR diversity than the aged group, suggesting age selection. Estimates of total diversity based on one million sequenced T cells were considered lower bounds and underestimates.

Trimming removed 0 bases from V and 2 bases from J, leaving 14 bases between the germline ends. Sequences MNHEY (CDR1) and SVGAGI (CDR2) are obtained from the germline V gene. Taken from cysteine to phenylalanine, the CDR3 has 16 residues. This entry keeps only the CDR3 DNA: 48 bases, framed from base 1. The donors were some 39 Caucasian individuals from Russia, aged roughly 6 to 90 years, who were systemically healthy. Each donor gave about 11 milliliters of peripheral blood, drawn into EDTA-treated Vacutainer tubes. Ficoll-Paque density-gradient centrifugation was used to isolate PBMCs, with at least 6 million obtained per sample. Total RNA was extracted from PBMCs with Trizol reagent, with at least 6 micrograms obtained per sample. For every donor, flow cytometry on a PBMC aliquot measured the percentage of naive CD45RAhigh/CD27high T cells. The receptor library was made with 5' RACE. TCRdb names Illumina HiSeq 2500 as the instrument used. A second PCR of about 7 to 12 cycles was run with a J-beta primer mix and a sample-barcoded 5' primer. Each TCR beta cDNA molecule received a unique molecular identifier from a template-switch 5' adaptor carrying 12 random nucleotides. Each sample yielded at least 3 million CDR3-containing paired-end reads. First-strand cDNA synthesis was performed from all RNA using the Mint cDNA synthesis kit, with priming by a TRBC-specific oligonucleotide. All cDNA was treated with uracil-DNA glycosylase and then went through a first 18-cycle PCR with the universal primers M1SS and BC2_uni_R. In the paper's pipeline: For normalization, 1 million high-quality reads, each with a distinct molecular identifier, were randomly selected from each sample. Instead of being binned into consensus sequences, reads that shared molecular identifiers were thrown out. MiTCR, set to a Q25 quality threshold and the strictest error-elimination algorithm, was used for CDR3 identification, clonotype clustering and error correction. A nonparametric unseen species model with Euler transformation was used to estimate a lower bound on total TCR beta diversity. TCRdb reanalyzed the raw reads on its own, using fastp at Q25 for trimming and MiXCR for clone calling, and kept in-frame beta chains. Merged by CDR3 protein, the rows form single entries marked with the most common genes and DNA. The V and J calls reflect TCRdb's pipeline rather than the authors' work. For this sample there are around 1,700,000 distinct CDR3 sequences; about 28% appear just once. The leading ten clones occupy about 8% of the sample.

Sample: blood. This clonotype was obtained from a woman younger than 45 in good health. The rearranged segments are TRBV6-5 and TRBJ2-7, with the D gene not confidently named. The CDR3 reads as follows: CASSYSGPNGAYEQYF. The nucleotide sequence is TGTGCCAGCAGTTACTCAGGACCGAATGGGGCCTACGAGCAGTACTTC.